Listed below are T cell receptor beta chains from one sample, sequenced in a study of CXCR3-negative and CXCR3-positive naive CD8 T cells. TCRdb reanalyzed the 5' RACE reads, giving one entry per CDR3 protein sequence and no DNA. The sample's table shows some 61,000 distinct CDR3 sequences. The sample was naive CXCR3- CD8+ T cells from blood. These receptors were obtained from a human donor in good health. Some clones in this sample may be carry-over from other donors' samples. Each CDR3 is given with its conserved first and last residue. The order of the fields is V gene, clone size, J gene, CDR3 protein. Clone size is not always given. Where it is, it says once, few, many or a class for expanded clones.

TRBV27	.	TRBJ2-5	CASSYLPRGSVRETQYF
TRBV9	.	TRBJ2-7	CASSARQGVSEQYF
TRBV4-3	.	TRBJ2-1	CASSQDQGTTNNEQFF
TRBV29-1	.	TRBJ1-2	CSVEPRHGYTF
TRBV7-7	.	TRBJ2-1	CASSLGGQYNEQFF
TRBV7-8	.	TRBJ1-1	CASSWGQGDTEAFF
TRBV19	.	TRBJ2-7	CASSMGSFEWYF
TRBV6-4	medium-sized	TRBJ1-1	CASSPTDGRTEAFF
TRBV6-5	.	TRBJ2-2	CASSYPTGQGTGELFF
TRBV7-9	.	TRBJ2-5	CASSRTGQGTSETQYF
TRBV21-1	.	TRBJ2-6	CASSTDCHSGANVLTF